The rows below give T cell receptor beta chains drawn from one sample of a study of control samples from healthy donors and cancer patients. Data came from immunoSEQ multiplex PCR; TCRdb stores just in-frame clones and leaves some out. The table records 100,000 to 150,000 clones, about 88% of them present only once. Specimen: blood. These TCRs come from a man aged 50 to 60 in good health. Each CDR3 is given with its conserved first and last residue. Fields, in order: CDR3 protein, CDR3 DNA, D gene, J gene, clone size, V gene. D genes are given only for firm matches. Only part of the rows carry a size: once, few, many, or a class if the clone is expanded.

cdr3_aa: CASRLLGTGYGYTF
cdr3_nt: TGTGCCAGCAGGCTCCTGGGGACAGGCTATGGCTACACCTTC
d_call: TRBD1
j_call: TRBJ1-2
clone_size: once
v_call: TRBV28

cdr3_aa: CASSFGTSGAEQYF
cdr3_nt: TGTGCCAGCAGCTTCGGGACTAGCGGCGCCGAGCAGTACTTC
d_call: TRBD2
j_call: TRBJ2-7
clone_size: -
v_call: TRBV7-8

cdr3_aa: CASSNGQGNYGYTF
cdr3_nt: TGCGCCAGCAGCAACGGACAGGGGAACTATGGCTACACCTTC
d_call: TRBD1
j_call: TRBJ1-2
clone_size: -
v_call: TRBV5-1

cdr3_aa: CASSKPGTHYNEQFF
cdr3_nt: TGTGCCAGCAGCAAACCCGGGACACACTACAATGAGCAGTTCTTC
d_call: -
j_call: TRBJ2-1
clone_size: -
v_call: TRBV21-1

cdr3_aa: CATSEKGVTIYF
cdr3_nt: TGTGCCACCAGTGAGAAAGGGGTAACCATATATTTT
d_call: -
j_call: TRBJ1-3
clone_size: -
v_call: TRBV24-1

cdr3_aa: CASSYSTEHNQPQHF
cdr3_nt: TGTGCCAGCAGTTACTCGACAGAACACAATCAGCCCCAGCATTTT
d_call: -
j_call: TRBJ1-5
clone_size: -
v_call: TRBV6-5

cdr3_aa: CAWHRGLAYEQYF
cdr3_nt: TGTGCCTGGCACAGGGGTTTGGCCTACGAGCAGTACTTC
d_call: TRBD1
j_call: TRBJ2-7
clone_size: once
v_call: TRBV30

cdr3_aa: CASSPSQGLGPRNTEAFF
cdr3_nt: TGTGCCAGCAGCCCCAGTCAGGGGTTGGGACCCAGGAACACTGAAGCTTTCTTT
d_call: -
j_call: TRBJ1-1
clone_size: -
v_call: TRBV7-6

cdr3_aa: CASSSVGGGGYTF
cdr3_nt: TGTGCCAGCAGCTCCGTGGGGGGCGGTGGCTACACCTTC
d_call: -
j_call: TRBJ1-2
clone_size: once
v_call: TRBV2

cdr3_aa: CASSLGSAGQPQHF
cdr3_nt: TGCGCCAGCAGCTTGGGATCAGCGGGTCAGCCCCAGCATTTT
d_call: -
j_call: TRBJ1-5
clone_size: -
v_call: TRBV5-1

cdr3_aa: CASSQRSQNYGYTF
cdr3_nt: TGTGCCAGCAGCCAACGGTCACAGAACTATGGCTACACCTTC
d_call: -
j_call: TRBJ1-2
clone_size: -
v_call: TRBV14

cdr3_aa: CASSQDRAITGELFF
cdr3_nt: TGCGCCAGCAGCCAAGATAGAGCTATCACCGGGGAGCTGTTTTTT
d_call: -
j_call: TRBJ2-2
clone_size: -
v_call: TRBV4-1

cdr3_aa: CASSLGVTDDNEQFF
cdr3_nt: TGTGCCAGCAGCTTAGGTGTGACGGACGACAATGAGCAGTTCTTC
d_call: -
j_call: TRBJ2-1
clone_size: -
v_call: TRBV7-2

cdr3_aa: CASSIGVRGFTEAFF
cdr3_nt: TGTGCCAGTAGTATTGGCGTCAGGGGGTTCACTGAAGCTTTCTTT
d_call: TRBD1
j_call: TRBJ1-1
clone_size: -
v_call: TRBV19

cdr3_aa: CARADGLKNIQYF
cdr3_nt: TGTGCCAGAGCTGACGGACTCAAAAACATTCAGTACTTC
d_call: -
j_call: TRBJ2-4
clone_size: -
v_call: TRBV7-3